A single sample gave rise to the 20 T cell receptor beta chains below, sequenced in a study of cytomegalovirus exposure and HLA in healthy donors. The PCR employed 60 Vbeta primers together with 13 Jbeta primers. The method was immunoSEQ multiplex PCR; TCRdb's version includes in-frame clones alone and lacks a portion of them. The sample holds about 160,000 clones, roughly 79% seen once. The sequencing input was PBMCs. The receptors were sampled from a woman in her forties or fifties in good health and CMV-seronegative.

The chain links TRBV4-3 to TRBJ2-1, with TRBD2 matching 12 bases. The CDR3 spans 16 residues. The germline CDR1 and CDR2 sequences are LGHNA and YSLEER. Losses at the gene ends were 4 bases for V and 8 bases for J; bases not matched to a gene: 9. DNA of the CDR3: TGCGCCAGCAGCCTACTAGCGGGAGGCCCGGAGTATGAGCAGTTCTTC. Its translation: CASSLLAGGPEYEQFF.

This clone has a single count. J is TRBJ1-5 and V is TRBV7-9, with D maybe TRBD1 (5 bases). Germline CDR1 SEHNR, CDR2 FQNEAQ (reference sequence). The CDR3 has 15 residues. V was pared by 5 bases and J by 3 bases, with 14 bases between. The CDR3 sequence: CASSGGGPYNQPQHF. CDR3 DNA: TGTGCCAGCAGCGGGGGAGGGCCGTACAATCAGCCCCAGCATTTT. Looking up the rest from reference TRBV7-9 and TRBJ1-5 gives the full variable domain: DTGVSQNPRHKITKRGQNVTFRCDPISEHNRLYWYRQTLGQGPEFLTYFQNEAQLEKSRLLSDRFSAERPKGSFSTLEIQRTEQGDSAMYLCASSGGGPYNQPQHFGDGTRLSIL.

The J gene is TRBJ1-1, the V gene TRBV15; tentative D call: TRBD1 (6 bases). Germline V gene sequence: CDR1 LNHNV, CDR2 YYDKDF (reference sequence). V gave up 2 bases and J gave up 4 bases, with 8 bases separating them. The CDR3 sequence is 13 residues long. CDR3 protein: CATSRQTGTEAFF. The CDR3 DNA reads TGTGCCACCAGCAGACAGACAGGCACTGAAGCTTTCTTT.

This sequence joins TRBV7-9 and TRBJ2-7; TRBD2 is a possible D gene (7 bases). This CDR3 is built from 15 residues. Germline values: CDR1 SEHNR, CDR2 FQNEAQ (reference sequence). The CDR3 DNA reads TGTTCCACCGAGCAGGTGCGGGGGCCTGGCTACGAGCAGTACTTC. It translates to CSTEQVRGPGYEQYF.

This chain joins TRBV9 and TRBJ1-2; D may be TRBD1 (5 bases). Trimming shortened V by 6 bases and J by 6 bases, and 9 bases separated the two germline ends. Germline V lookup: CDR1 SGDLS, CDR2 YYNGEE. The CDR3 length is 11 residues. The CDR3 loop reads CASNGGDGYTF. CDR3 DNA: TGTGCCAGCAACGGAGGGGATGGCTACACCTTC.

This rearrangement joins TRBV5-4 to TRBJ2-6; tentatively, D is TRBD1 (7 bases). V lost 5 bases and J 2 bases, leaving 17 bases between the germline ends. The CDR3 is 17 amino acids. Germline V gives CDR1 SGHNT, CDR2 YYREEE (reference sequence). The chain's CDR3 is CASSSGGGGAGANVLTF. For the CDR3, the DNA is TGTGCCAGCAGTTCAGGAGGGGGCGGGGCTGGGGCCAACGTCCTGACTTTC.

The chain carries TRBV11-2 and TRBJ2-3; TRBD1 is a possible D gene (6 bases). Trimming pared 3 bases from V and 3 bases from J, leaving 16 bases between. Germline lookup yields CDR1 SGHAT and CDR2 FQNNGV. CDR3 size: 16 residues. The CDR3 here is CASSFSGRGATDTQYF. The CDR3 coding sequence is TGTGCCAGCAGCTTCTCCGGCAGGGGAGCAACAGATACGCAGTATTTT.

This clone was counted between two and nine times. The chain links TRBV6-6 to TRBJ1-2, with D unresolved. The CDR3 totals 13 residues. Trimming removed 5 bases at V and 1 base at J, with 8 bases between. Germline values: CDR1 MNHNY, CDR2 SVGAGI (reference sequence). The CDR3 is CASSNEGNYGYTF. Here the CDR3 DNA reads TGTGCCAGCAGTAACGAGGGTAACTATGGCTACACCTTC.

The CDR3 spells CASTERVRGSNTGELFF. In nucleotides, the CDR3 is TGTGCCAGCACCGAGAGGGTGCGGGGATCGAACACCGGGGAGCTGTTTTTT. The chain is built from TRBV11-3 and TRBJ2-2, with a weak D call TRBD2 (6 bases). This CDR3 spans 17 amino acids. Per the germline V gene, CDR1 is SGHNT and CDR2 is YENEEA. The germline V and J ends were trimmed by 7 bases and 0 bases, with 18 bases remaining between them.

This clone has a single count. V usage is TRBV4-3 and J usage is TRBJ2-6, with D perhaps matching TRBD2 (5 bases). Trimming left V 1 base short and J 0 bases short, with 7 bases between. The CDR3 has 16 residues. Germline V gene lookup returns CDR1 LGHNA and CDR2 YSLEER. The CDR3 DNA reads TGCGCCAGCAGCCAAGTTGAGGGCTCTGGGGCCAACGTCCTGACTTTC. Amino acids: CASSQVEGSGANVLTF.

This clone was seen a handful of times. This chain joins TRBV6-5 and TRBJ1-2; D unclear. This CDR3 is built from 14 residues. From germline, CDR1 is MNHEY and CDR2 SVGAGI. V lost 7 bases and J lost 4, with 16 bases in between. The CDR3 bases are TGTGCCAGCAAAGGAGGCAGCTCCTCCTATGGCTACACCTTC. Its protein is CASKGGSSSYGYTF.

This clone was picked up a small number of times. The rearrangement joins TRBV15 to TRBJ1-1; D not resolved. The V end lost 0 bases, the J end lost 0 bases, and 8 bases lay between the germline ends. The CDR3 sequence is 15 residues long. Germline CDR1 and CDR2: LNHNV and YYDKDF (reference sequence). The CDR3 protein is CATSRDPAVNTEAFF. As DNA, the CDR3 is TGTGCCACCAGCAGAGATCCTGCAGTGAACACTGAAGCTTTCTTT.

This clone was observed once. The V gene is TRBV15, the J gene TRBJ2-3; weak D call: TRBD1 (7 bases). The V gene lost 3 bases and the J gene lost 3 bases, with 13 bases spanning the gap. The CDR3 has 15 amino acids. Germline V gene data show CDR1 as LNHNV and CDR2 as YYDKDF (reference sequence). CDR3 sequence: CATSRAGQPTDTQYF. CDR3 DNA sequence: TGTGCCACCAGCAGGGCGGGACAGCCGACAGATACGCAGTATTTT. The entire variable domain, with the rest obtained from reference TRBV15 and TRBJ2-3, is as follows: DAMVIQNPRYQVTQFGKPVTLSCSQTLNHNVMYWYQQKSSQAPKLLFHYYDKDFNNEADTPDNFQSRRPNTSFCFLDIRSPGLGDTAMYLCATSRAGQPTDTQYFGPGTRLTVL.

The chain combines TRBV5-1 with TRBJ1-4; D uncertain. V lost 4 bases, J lost 0 bases, and 7 bases lay in between. The CDR3 is 14 residues long. CDR1 SGHRS and CDR2 YFSETQ come from the germline V gene. CDR3 DNA: TGCGCCAGCAGCCCTACTCCAACTAATGAAAAACTGTTTTTT. Translation gives CASSPTPTNEKLFF.

The chain combines TRBV18 with TRBJ1-1, with D hard to call. The V end was cut by 0 bases, the J end by 4 bases, with 9 bases between. The CDR3 sequence is 14 residues long. Germline V gene lookup returns CDR1 KGHSH and CDR2 LQKENI. In DNA, the CDR3 is TGTGCCAGCTCACCACCGGGCCAGGTCACTGAAGCTTTCTTT. Translation: CASSPPGQVTEAFF.

CDR3 residues: CASSLGTGTGSYNEQFF. In DNA form, the CDR3 reads TGCGCCAGCAGCTTAGGGACCGGGACAGGGTCGTACAATGAGCAGTTCTTC. V gene TRBV5-1 combines with J gene TRBJ2-1; TRBD1 matches 9 bases. The CDR3 sequence is 17 residues long. CDR1 and CDR2 from the germline V gene are SGHRS and YFSETQ. After removal of 2 bases from V and 4 bases from J, the junction contained 10 bases not matched to a gene. The variable domain in full, completed from reference TRBV5-1 and TRBJ2-1, reads KAGVTQTPRYLIKTRGQQVTLSCSPISGHRSVSWYQQTPGQGLQFLFEYFSETQRNKGNFPGRFSGRQFSNSRSEMNVSTLELGDSALYLCASSLGTGTGSYNEQFFGPGTRLTVL.

This chain joins TRBV29-1 and TRBJ1-1; weak D call: TRBD1 (5 bases). The CDR3 extends over 13 amino acids. CDR1 is SQVTM and CDR2 is ANQGSEA in the germline V gene. Trimming shortened V by 4 bases and J by 3 bases, and 12 bases separated the two germline ends. For the CDR3, the DNA is TGCAGCGTTGGAAGACGGGGGGACACTGAAGCTTTCTTT. Its protein product is CSVGRRGDTEAFF.

The chain recombines TRBV28 with TRBJ2-1, with 7 bases identical to TRBD2. Trimming cost V 10 bases and J 6 bases; bases outside gene matches: 12. The CDR3 contains 14 residues. Per the germline V gene, CDR1 is MDHEN and CDR2 is SYDVKM. CDR3 DNA sequence: TGTGCCACCCGAGGGCCGGGGGGTTCCAATGAGCAGTTCTTC. Translation: CATRGPGGSNEQFF.

In its sample, this clone was seen a few times. The chain has TRBV11-2 and TRBJ2-7, with D hard to call. CDR3 length: 13 amino acids. From germline, CDR1 is SGHAT and CDR2 FQNNGV. V was cut by 5 bases and J by 3 bases, with 11 bases left in between. The CDR3 bases are TGTGCCAGCAGCCGCGACTTATACTACGAGCAGTACTTC. This codes for CASSRDLYYEQYF.

This chain uses TRBV7-2 with TRBJ1-2; the D is unclear. Per the germline V gene, CDR1 is SGHTA and CDR2 is FQGNSA. CDR3 length: 14 amino acids. Trimming shortened V by 6 bases and J by 4 bases, and 15 bases separated the two germline ends. The CDR3 here is CASSPLSAGYGYTF. CDR3 sequence (DNA): TGTGCCAGCAGTCCTCTATCCGCCGGCTATGGCTACACCTTC.